The rows below give T cell receptor beta chains drawn from one sample of a study of T cells in Graves' hyperthyroidism and ophthalmopathy. MiXCR was run by TCRdb on the multiplex PCR reads, yielding one entry per CDR3 protein. The sample shows around 280,000 distinct CDR3 sequences, 13% of them seen only once. The sample was blood. The receptors stem from a woman aged 30 to 39 with Graves' hyperthyroidism that later progressed to Graves' ophthalmopathy. Each CDR3 is given with its conserved first and last residue. A D gene is named only where the DNA matches it firmly. The size of a clone is reported for some rows only, either as once, few or many, or as a class for expanded clones.

CDR3nt: TGTGCCAGCAGTCGTGGAGGATCACCCCTCCACTTT
CDR3aa: CASSRGGSPLHF
d_gene: -
v_gene: TRBV12-3/TRBV12-4
abundance: many
j_gene: TRBJ1-6

CDR3nt: TGTGCCAGCGAGGTCGGGGGCACAGATACGCAGTATTTT
CDR3aa: CASEVGGTDTQYF
d_gene: -
v_gene: TRBV7-2
abundance: many
j_gene: TRBJ2-3

CDR3nt: TGTGCCAGCAGCTCGTCAGGGACCGTGTCTAAGGCTGAAGCTTTCTTT
CDR3aa: CASSSSGTVSKAEAFF
d_gene: -
v_gene: TRBV7-9
abundance: many
j_gene: TRBJ1-1

CDR3nt: TGTGCCAGCAGTCTTCCTCCCGGGACAGGGGGTGAAAAACTGTTTTTT
CDR3aa: CASSLPPGTGGEKLFF
d_gene: TRBD1
v_gene: TRBV28
abundance: many
j_gene: TRBJ1-4

CDR3nt: TGCGCCAGCAGCCAAGATCCCACTTCCACAGATACGCAGTATTTT
CDR3aa: CASSQDPTSTDTQYF
d_gene: -
v_gene: TRBV4-1
abundance: -
j_gene: TRBJ2-3

CDR3nt: TGTGCCAGCAGCCCCCCAGGACCCACCTACAATGAGCAGTTCTTC
CDR3aa: CASSPPGPTYNEQFF
d_gene: -
v_gene: TRBV7-9
abundance: many
j_gene: TRBJ2-1

CDR3nt: TGTGCCAGCAGCACCCCCCAGGCGGGGGGGCTAATCACAGATACGCAGTATTTT
CDR3aa: CASSTPQAGGLITDTQYF
d_gene: TRBD2
v_gene: TRBV7-9
abundance: many
j_gene: TRBJ2-3

CDR3nt: TGTGCCAGCAGCTTAGGGCCAGGGTCGCCTAATGAAAAACTGTTTTTT
CDR3aa: CASSLGPGSPNEKLFF
d_gene: -
v_gene: TRBV7-9
abundance: -
j_gene: TRBJ1-4

CDR3nt: TGTGCCAGCACTACGGGAGGGCCCTACGAGCAGTACTTC
CDR3aa: CASTTGGPYEQYF
d_gene: TRBD2
v_gene: TRBV6-2/TRBV6-3
abundance: many
j_gene: TRBJ2-7

CDR3nt: TGTGCCAGCTCACCACCCCAGACTAACTATGGCTACACCTTC
CDR3aa: CASSPPQTNYGYTF
d_gene: -
v_gene: TRBV18
abundance: many
j_gene: TRBJ1-2

CDR3nt: TGTGCCAGTAATGACCTCTCAGGGGCCGAAGCTTTCTTT
CDR3aa: CASNDLSGAEAFF
d_gene: -
v_gene: TRBV19
abundance: -
j_gene: TRBJ1-1

CDR3nt: TGCAGTGCAGAACGGGTCAGCGGGGACTTTCCTTCCTACGAGCAGTACTTC
CDR3aa: CSAERVSGDFPSYEQYF
d_gene: TRBD2
v_gene: TRBV20-1
abundance: many
j_gene: TRBJ2-7

CDR3nt: TGTGCCAGCAGCCACTATGGGGGGGAGGGCACAGATACGCAGTATTTT
CDR3aa: CASSHYGGEGTDTQYF
d_gene: TRBD2
v_gene: TRBV27
abundance: many
j_gene: TRBJ2-3

CDR3nt: TGTGCCAGCAGGTCTAGCGGGCACGTCAATGAGCAGTTCTTC
CDR3aa: CASRSSGHVNEQFF
d_gene: TRBD2
v_gene: TRBV28
abundance: many
j_gene: TRBJ2-1

CDR3nt: TGTGCCAGTACTTTTGGACTAGCGGGAGCCGGGGAGCTGTTTTTT
CDR3aa: CASTFGLAGAGELFF
d_gene: TRBD2
v_gene: TRBV19
abundance: few
j_gene: TRBJ2-2

CDR3nt: TGTGCCAGTAGTATGGTTAGCGGGAGGGCCGGAGCCAAAAACATTCAGTACTTC
CDR3aa: CASSMVSGRAGAKNIQYF
d_gene: TRBD2
v_gene: TRBV19
abundance: -
j_gene: TRBJ2-4

CDR3nt: TGTGCCAGCAGTTTAACTAGCGGGGCCGCACCCTACGAGCAGTACTTC
CDR3aa: CASSLTSGAAPYEQYF
d_gene: TRBD2
v_gene: TRBV28
abundance: many
j_gene: TRBJ2-7

CDR3nt: TGTGCCAGCAGCTCCATCACCGGGACAGGGGCCTCACCCCTCCACTTT
CDR3aa: CASSSITGTGASPLHF
d_gene: TRBD1
v_gene: TRBV7-8
abundance: few
j_gene: TRBJ1-6

CDR3nt: TGTGCCAGCAGCGTAGAGATAGCGGGTGGGCCCGGAGAGACCCAGTACTTC
CDR3aa: CASSVEIAGGPGETQYF
d_gene: TRBD2
v_gene: TRBV9
abundance: many
j_gene: TRBJ2-5

CDR3nt: TGTGCCAGTACTGCCAGGGGCGAGCAGTACTTC
CDR3aa: CASTARGEQYF
d_gene: -
v_gene: TRBV19
abundance: -
j_gene: TRBJ2-7

CDR3nt: TGTGCCAGCAGCTTCCGACAGGGACTTAGCAATCAGCCCCAGCATTTT
CDR3aa: CASSFRQGLSNQPQHF
d_gene: TRBD1
v_gene: TRBV13
abundance: many
j_gene: TRBJ1-5

CDR3nt: TGTGCCAGCAGTGAATTAGCGGGCATCCAAGAGACCCAGTACTTC
CDR3aa: CASSELAGIQETQYF
d_gene: TRBD2
v_gene: TRBV2
abundance: many
j_gene: TRBJ2-5

CDR3nt: TGTGCCAGCAGTGAACTTAGTCGAATTTACCCGGGCACCTATAATTCACCCCTCCACTTT
CDR3aa: CASSELSRIYPGTYNSPLHF
d_gene: -
v_gene: TRBV2
abundance: -
j_gene: TRBJ1-6

CDR3nt: TGTGCCAGCAGCTCCCCAGCAGGTCGCCCGCGGGACACCTTC
CDR3aa: CASSSPAGRPRDTF
d_gene: -
v_gene: TRBV11-2
abundance: many
j_gene: TRBJ1-2

CDR3nt: TGTGCCAGCGATTTTACCCCGTCGGCGGACACTGAAGCTTTCTTT
CDR3aa: CASDFTPSADTEAFF
d_gene: -
v_gene: TRBV2
abundance: -
j_gene: TRBJ1-1

CDR3nt: TGTGCCACCAGTGATTCGGCGACCAATACGCAGTATTTT
CDR3aa: CATSDSATNTQYF
d_gene: -
v_gene: TRBV24-1
abundance: few
j_gene: TRBJ2-3

CDR3nt: TGCAGTGCTAGAGCGACTAGCGGGAGAGAGGTTTACGAGCAGTACTTC
CDR3aa: CSARATSGREVYEQYF
d_gene: TRBD2
v_gene: TRBV20-1
abundance: -
j_gene: TRBJ2-7

CDR3nt: TGTGCCAGCAGCTTAACGGGGACAGGGCTCACAGATACGCAGTATTTT
CDR3aa: CASSLTGTGLTDTQYF
d_gene: TRBD1
v_gene: TRBV7-3
abundance: many
j_gene: TRBJ2-3

CDR3nt: TGCGCCAGCAGCTTGGTGGGCATTTCTAGCGGGAACACCGGGGAGCTGTTTTTT
CDR3aa: CASSLVGISSGNTGELFF
d_gene: TRBD2
v_gene: TRBV5-1
abundance: few
j_gene: TRBJ2-2

CDR3nt: TGCGCCAGCAGCAAGCGAGGGGCGGGGAGCTATGGCTACACCTTC
CDR3aa: CASSKRGAGSYGYTF
d_gene: -
v_gene: TRBV5-1
abundance: -
j_gene: TRBJ1-2

CDR3nt: TGTGCCACCCGTGAAATAGCCAAAAACATTCAGTACTTC
CDR3aa: CATREIAKNIQYF
d_gene: -
v_gene: TRBV6-1
abundance: few
j_gene: TRBJ2-4

CDR3nt: TGTGCCATCAGTGCCGGGGGAGCGAACACCGGGGAGCTGTTTTTT
CDR3aa: CAISAGGANTGELFF
d_gene: -
v_gene: TRBV10-3
abundance: many
j_gene: TRBJ2-2

CDR3nt: TGTGCCAGTAGTACCATCGGGACTAGCGGATACAATGAGCAGTTCTTC
CDR3aa: CASSTIGTSGYNEQFF
d_gene: TRBD2
v_gene: TRBV19
abundance: -
j_gene: TRBJ2-1

CDR3nt: TGCGCCAGCAGCCAAGTAGTGGTGGCTCGCTACGAGCAGTACTTC
CDR3aa: CASSQVVVARYEQYF
d_gene: -
v_gene: TRBV4-3
abundance: -
j_gene: TRBJ2-7

CDR3nt: TGTGCCAGCAGCTTAGGGGTAGCGGGAGATACAGATACGCAGTATTTT
CDR3aa: CASSLGVAGDTDTQYF
d_gene: TRBD2
v_gene: TRBV11-1
abundance: many
j_gene: TRBJ2-3

CDR3nt: TGTGCCAGCAGCTTAGTAGGTATGGGCAGGATTAACACTGAAGCTTTCTTT
CDR3aa: CASSLVGMGRINTEAFF
d_gene: -
v_gene: TRBV13
abundance: -
j_gene: TRBJ1-1

CDR3nt: TGTGCCAGCAGGCATATCGTAGGGGAGCCATACAATGAGCAGTTCTTC
CDR3aa: CASRHIVGEPYNEQFF
d_gene: -
v_gene: TRBV2
abundance: many
j_gene: TRBJ2-1

CDR3nt: TGTGCCAGCACCACCCCGCGGGGGGACGACTATGGCTACACCTTC
CDR3aa: CASTTPRGDDYGYTF
d_gene: -
v_gene: TRBV2
abundance: many
j_gene: TRBJ1-2

CDR3nt: TGCGCCAGCAGCCAAGCCGCAGGGGGCACTGAAGCTTTCTTT
CDR3aa: CASSQAAGGTEAFF
d_gene: TRBD1
v_gene: TRBV4-1
abundance: many
j_gene: TRBJ1-1

CDR3nt: TGTGCCAGCAGTTACTCATGGGGCAATGAGCAGTTCTTC
CDR3aa: CASSYSWGNEQFF
d_gene: -
v_gene: TRBV6-5
abundance: few
j_gene: TRBJ2-1

CDR3nt: TGCAGCGTTGAAGTCTCTGGGTACGAGCAGTACTTC
CDR3aa: CSVEVSGYEQYF
d_gene: -
v_gene: TRBV29-1
abundance: many
j_gene: TRBJ2-7

CDR3nt: TGTGCCAGCAGCTCCACCGGGACAGGGTATCAGCCCCAGCATTTT
CDR3aa: CASSSTGTGYQPQHF
d_gene: TRBD1
v_gene: TRBV7-2
abundance: many
j_gene: TRBJ1-5

CDR3nt: TGCAGTGCTAGAGATGACCCAGGACTAGCGGGCGAGCAGTACTTC
CDR3aa: CSARDDPGLAGEQYF
d_gene: TRBD2
v_gene: TRBV20-1
abundance: few
j_gene: TRBJ2-7

CDR3nt: TGTGCCAGCAGCCCAGGGACAGGTCAGAGCAATCAGCCCCAGCATTTT
CDR3aa: CASSPGTGQSNQPQHF
d_gene: TRBD1
v_gene: TRBV7-9
abundance: many
j_gene: TRBJ1-5

CDR3nt: TGCAGCGTTGTCACAGGGGGAAATGAGCAGTTCTTC
CDR3aa: CSVVTGGNEQFF
d_gene: TRBD1
v_gene: TRBV29-1
abundance: many
j_gene: TRBJ2-1

CDR3nt: TGCGCCAGCAGGAACAAAGACAGGGACGAAGTGACCCAGTACTTC
CDR3aa: CASRNKDRDEVTQYF
d_gene: TRBD1
v_gene: TRBV10-1
abundance: many
j_gene: TRBJ2-5

CDR3nt: TGTGCCGCGGGCGGGAACTATGGCTACACCTTC
CDR3aa: CAAGGNYGYTF
d_gene: -
v_gene: TRBV28
abundance: many
j_gene: TRBJ1-2

CDR3nt: TGTGCCAGTAGTATGGTAGCGGCGACGTACAATGAGCAGTTCTTC
CDR3aa: CASSMVAATYNEQFF
d_gene: -
v_gene: TRBV19
abundance: many
j_gene: TRBJ2-1

CDR3nt: TGCAGTGCCAAAAGGGACTATGGGTTCTTC
CDR3aa: CSAKRDYGFF
d_gene: TRBD2
v_gene: TRBV20-1
abundance: many
j_gene: TRBJ2-1

CDR3nt: TGTGCCAGCTCACCTGGGACTAGCGGGAGCCACGAGCAGTACTTC
CDR3aa: CASSPGTSGSHEQYF
d_gene: TRBD2
v_gene: TRBV18
abundance: many
j_gene: TRBJ2-7

CDR3nt: TGCAGTGCGAGGACAACGGGGGGCGGGAATCAGCCCCAGCATTTT
CDR3aa: CSARTTGGGNQPQHF
d_gene: -
v_gene: TRBV20-1
abundance: many
j_gene: TRBJ1-5

CDR3nt: TGCAGTGCTAGAGCTAGTGGGACTTCCATTACGCAGTATTTT
CDR3aa: CSARASGTSITQYF
d_gene: -
v_gene: TRBV20-1
abundance: many
j_gene: TRBJ2-3

CDR3nt: TGTGCCACCAGGGGGGCAGGGGAAGAGACCCAGTACTTC
CDR3aa: CATRGAGEETQYF
d_gene: -
v_gene: TRBV24-1
abundance: many
j_gene: TRBJ2-5